The 6 T cell receptor beta chains below were found in one sample sequenced in a study of blood T cell repertoires in COVID-19. Method: immunoSEQ multiplex PCR; TCRdb's copy keeps in-frame clones and lacks some. This table has under 300,000 clones, roughly nine tenths appearing once. The sequencing sample was made of PBMCs or T cells enriched from blood (not recorded which). These TCRs come from a woman aged 35 to 49 who had recovered from COVID-19.

The chain has TRBV6-5 and TRBJ2-3, with 7 nucleotides matching TRBD2. After removal of 2 bases from V and 6 bases from J, the junction contained 8 bases not matched to a gene. Germline lookup yields CDR1 MNHEY and CDR2 SVGAGI. This CDR3 region has 15 residues. CDR3 coding DNA: TGTGCCAGCAGTTACCTACCTAGCGGCGGTGATACGCAGTATTTT. Its protein is CASSYLPSGGDTQYF.

The J gene is TRBJ1-3, the V gene TRBV2; D not resolved. V was cut by 9 bases and J by 0 bases, with 9 bases left in between. The CDR3 extends over 13 amino acids. From germline, CDR1 is SNHLY and CDR2 FYNNEI. Here the CDR3 reads CASWSGSGNTIYF. The DNA of the CDR3 is TGTGCCAGTTGGTCGGGCTCTGGAAACACCATATATTTT.

The V call is TRBV6-5, the J call TRBJ2-1; 10 positions agree with TRBD2. Unmatched junction bases numbered 8, after V lost 4 bases and J lost 8 bases. Germline loops: CDR1 MNHEY, CDR2 SVGAGI. The CDR3 contains 15 residues. The CDR3 nucleotides are TGTGCCAGCAGTTTAAGCGGGAGGGCCACGTATGAGCAGTTCTTC. Its protein product is CASSLSGRATYEQFF.

The gene calls are TRBV5-4 and TRBJ2-2, with D hard to call. With 0 bases removed from V and 3 bases from J, the gap between germline ends came to 12 bases. Looked up from germline, CDR1 is SGHNT and CDR2 is YYREEE (reference sequence). The CDR3 runs 16 residues. CDR3 nucleotide sequence: TGTGCCAGCAGCTTGGGACGACTCTTGGACACCGGGGAGCTGTTTTTT. As protein: CASSLGRLLDTGELFF.

The J gene is TRBJ2-2, the V gene TRBV5-6; maybe TRBD2 (5 bases). V dropped 4 bases and J dropped 6 bases, with 13 bases sitting between them. This CDR3 has 14 residues. Germline CDR1 is SGHDT and CDR2 is YYEEEE. The CDR3 loop reads CASSDWGVPGELFF. The DNA for the CDR3 is TGTGCCAGCAGCGATTGGGGAGTTCCCGGGGAGCTGTTTTTT.

This clone was seen only once. The genes are TRBV18 and TRBJ2-4; TRBD1 aligns across 10 bases. Looked up from germline, CDR1 is KGHSH and CDR2 is LQKENI. The J segment lost 8 bases and the V segment lost 5 bases, leaving 6 bases of the junction unmatched. The CDR3 is made up of 14 amino acids. In DNA, the CDR3 is TGTGCCAGCTCAATAGGACAGGGGGGATACATTCAGTACTTC. Its protein is CASSIGQGGYIQYF.